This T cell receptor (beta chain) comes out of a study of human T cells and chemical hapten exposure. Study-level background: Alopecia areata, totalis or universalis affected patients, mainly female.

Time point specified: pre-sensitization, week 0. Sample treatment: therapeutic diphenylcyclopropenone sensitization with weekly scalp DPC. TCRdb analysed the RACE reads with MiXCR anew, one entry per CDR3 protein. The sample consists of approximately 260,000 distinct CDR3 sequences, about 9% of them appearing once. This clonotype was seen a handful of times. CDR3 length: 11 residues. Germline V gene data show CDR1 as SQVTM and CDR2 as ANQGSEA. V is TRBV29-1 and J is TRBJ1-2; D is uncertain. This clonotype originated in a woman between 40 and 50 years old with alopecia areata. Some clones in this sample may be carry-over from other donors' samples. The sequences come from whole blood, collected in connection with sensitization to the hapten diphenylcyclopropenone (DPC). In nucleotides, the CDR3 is TGCAGTGCCCACCTACTCTACGGCTACACCTTC. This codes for CSAHLLYGYTF.